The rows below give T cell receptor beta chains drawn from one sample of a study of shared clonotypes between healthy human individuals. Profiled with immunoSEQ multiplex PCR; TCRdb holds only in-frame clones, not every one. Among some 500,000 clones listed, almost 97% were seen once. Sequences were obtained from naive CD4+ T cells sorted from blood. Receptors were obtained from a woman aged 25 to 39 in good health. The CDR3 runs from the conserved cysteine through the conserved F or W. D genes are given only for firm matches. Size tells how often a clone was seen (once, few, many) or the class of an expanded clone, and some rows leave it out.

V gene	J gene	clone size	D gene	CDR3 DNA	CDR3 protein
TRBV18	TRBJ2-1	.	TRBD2	TGTGCCAGCTCACCGGGTACAGGACTAGCGGGAAATGAGCAGTTCTTC	CASSPGTGLAGNEQFF
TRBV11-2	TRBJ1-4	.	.	TGTGCCAGCAGCACCCCGGAGGGATTCGCAACTAATGAAAAACTGTTTTTT	CASSTPEGFATNEKLFF
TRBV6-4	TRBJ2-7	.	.	TGTGCCAGCGGGGTCCAGGACTTCGGGCCTAGCGAGCAGTACTTC	CASGVQDFGPSEQYF
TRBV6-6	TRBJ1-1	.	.	TGTGCCAGCCATATGAACACTGAAGCTTTCTTT	CASHMNTEAFF
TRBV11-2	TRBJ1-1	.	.	TGTGCCAGCAGGTCTGTCTCTGTTGTTGAAGCTTTCTTT	CASRSVSVVEAFF
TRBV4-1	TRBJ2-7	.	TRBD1	TGCGCCAGCAGCCCCCAACTCTTGGGACAGGGGGTAGTCGAGCAGTACTTC	CASSPQLLGQGVVEQYF
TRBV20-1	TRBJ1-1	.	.	TGCAGTGCTATACCACGGTTTGAAGCTTTCTTT	CSAIPRFEAFF
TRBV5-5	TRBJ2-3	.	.	TGTGCCAGCAGCTTGAGTGTCACTAGCACAGATACGCAGTATTTT	CASSLSVTSTDTQYF
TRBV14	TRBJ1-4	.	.	TGTGCCAGCAGCCAAGGATCGGTTAATTGGGAAAAACTGTTTTTT	CASSQGSVNWEKLFF
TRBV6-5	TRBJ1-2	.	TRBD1	TGTGCCAGCAGTAGGGACAGGGGTGGCTACACCTTC	CASSRDRGGYTF
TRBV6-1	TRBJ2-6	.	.	TGTGCCAGCAGGGAAGGTCGCGGGACCTCTGGGGCCAACGTCCTGACTTTC	CASREGRGTSGANVLTF
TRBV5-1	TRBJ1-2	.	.	TGCGCCAGCAGCCCGGAGGTATACTATGGCTACACCTTC	CASSPEVYYGYTF
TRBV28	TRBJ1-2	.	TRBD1	TGTGCCAGCAGACCGACAGGGGCCTATGGCTACACCTTC	CASRPTGAYGYTF
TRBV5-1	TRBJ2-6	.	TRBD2	TGCGCCAGCAGCTATGCGCCCGGGGGGTCCTACTCTGGGGCCAACGTCCTGACTTTC	CASSYAPGGSYSGANVLTF
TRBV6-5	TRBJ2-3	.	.	TGTGCCAGCAGGCCAGGGAGGTCCACAGATACGCAGTATTTT	CASRPGRSTDTQYF
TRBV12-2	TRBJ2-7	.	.	TGTGCAAGTCGCTGCCTTAGCGGTCTCGGTCCCCCGCGTCTGTTC	CASRCLSGLGPPRLF
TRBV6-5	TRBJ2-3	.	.	TGTGCCAGCAGTTACTCAGATAACACAGATACGCAGTATTTT	CASSYSDNTDTQYF
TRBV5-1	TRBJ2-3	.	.	TGCGCCAGCAGCTATACAAGCACAGATACGCAGTATTTT	CASSYTSTDTQYF
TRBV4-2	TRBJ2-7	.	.	TGTGCCAGCAGCCAAGAAGGTAGCGGAATCTTCTACGAGCAGTACTTC	CASSQEGSGIFYEQYF
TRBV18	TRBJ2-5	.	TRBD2	TGTGCCAGCTCAACCAGCGACGGGGGGCAAGAGACCCAGTACTTC	CASSTSDGGQETQYF
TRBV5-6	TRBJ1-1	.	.	TGTGCCAGCAGCTTGTCTCCCCTCGGGACTGAAGCTTTCTTT	CASSLSPLGTEAFF
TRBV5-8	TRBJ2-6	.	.	TGTGCCAGCAGCTTGGACTACTCTGGGGCCAACGTCCTGACTTTC	CASSLDYSGANVLTF
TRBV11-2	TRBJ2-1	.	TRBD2	TGTGCCAGCAGCTCCTTAAGAACTAGCGGGGGCAACAATGAGCAGTTCTTC	CASSSLRTSGGNNEQFF
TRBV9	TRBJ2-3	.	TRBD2	TGTGCCAGCAGCGTAACGGGAGGACTCACAGATACGCAGTATTTT	CASSVTGGLTDTQYF
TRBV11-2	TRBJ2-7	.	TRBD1	TGTGCCAGCAGCTCACTTGGGACAGGGGGCTCCTACGAGCAGTACTTC	CASSSLGTGGSYEQYF
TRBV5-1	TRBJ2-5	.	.	TGCGCCAGCAGCCCCGGAAGAGGGCCCCAAGAGACCCAGTACTTC	CASSPGRGPQETQYF
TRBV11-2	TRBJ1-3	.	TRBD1	TGTGCCAGCAGCCCCGGGACAGGGGGAAACACCATATATTTT	CASSPGTGGNTIYF
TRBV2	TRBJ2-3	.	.	TGTGCCAGCGTTTACACAGATACGCAGTATTTT	CASVYTDTQYF
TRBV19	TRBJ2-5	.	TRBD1	TGTGCCAGTAGTACACAGGGGTCCCCCCAAGAGACCCAGTACTTC	CASSTQGSPQETQYF
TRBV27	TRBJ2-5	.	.	TGTGCCAGCAGTTTCACAGGGACGGGGGAGACCCAGTACTTC	CASSFTGTGETQYF
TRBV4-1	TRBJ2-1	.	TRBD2	TGCGCCAGCAGCCAGGGGGGCGGGAGGTCGATATACAATGAGCAGTTCTTC	CASSQGGGRSIYNEQFF
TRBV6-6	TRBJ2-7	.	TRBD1	TGTGCCAGCAGTTCCGGGACAGGGGAGCAGTACTTC	CASSSGTGEQYF
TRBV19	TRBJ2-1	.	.	TGTGCCAGTAGTATAACGGGGGAGCAGTTCTTC	CASSITGEQFF
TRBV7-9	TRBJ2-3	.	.	TGTGCCAGCAGGGCAGGGGGCGGGAGGGCCGAAGATACGCAGTATTTT	CASRAGGGRAEDTQYF
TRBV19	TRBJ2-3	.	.	TGTGCCAGTAGTATAGGGGGGGCAGATACGCAGTATTTT	CASSIGGADTQYF
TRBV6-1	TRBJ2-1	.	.	TGTGCCAGTTTTGGCGTAGCGAACTACAATGAGCAGTTCTTC	CASFGVANYNEQFF
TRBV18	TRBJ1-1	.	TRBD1	TGTGCCAGCTCACCCCGGGACAGGGGGCGTGGCGCCACTGAAGCTTTCTTT	CASSPRDRGRGATEAFF
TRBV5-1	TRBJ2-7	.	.	TGCGCCAGCAGCCCTCTGGCGGGACACTACGAGCAGTACTTC	CASSPLAGHYEQYF
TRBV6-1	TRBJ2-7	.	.	TGTGCCACCTCTCTTGTAGGGCTCTACTACGAGCAGTACTTC	CATSLVGLYYEQYF
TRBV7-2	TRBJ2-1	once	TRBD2	TGTGCCAGCAGCCCCCAGAGCGGGAGGGCCGGGGGGGAGCAGTTCTTC	CASSPQSGRAGGEQFF
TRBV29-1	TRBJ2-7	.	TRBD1	TGCAGCGTTGAAGATTTAAACAGGGGGCGAAATCCATCACATCCTTCCTACGAGCAGTACTTC	CSVEDLNRGRNPSHPSYEQYF
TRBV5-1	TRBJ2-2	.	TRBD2	TGCGCCAGCAGTCGAGCGGGAGGGCCATCGAGCGGGGAGCTGTTTTTT	CASSRAGGPSSGELFF
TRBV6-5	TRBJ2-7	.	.	TGTGCCAGCAGTTACTCTTCCGGTGGTACCTACGAGCAGTACTTC	CASSYSSGGTYEQYF
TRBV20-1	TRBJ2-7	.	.	TGCAGTGCTTTACAGGGCTACGAGCAGTACTTC	CSALQGYEQYF
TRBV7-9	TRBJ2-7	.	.	TGTGCCAGCAGCTTATCTCGCCACGAGCAGTACTTC	CASSLSRHEQYF
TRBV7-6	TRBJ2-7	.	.	TGTGCCAGCAGCTTACCCGAAAGCTCCTACGAGCAGTACTTC	CASSLPESSYEQYF
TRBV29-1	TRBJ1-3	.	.	TGCAGCGTTGAAGAAGGGGGAAACACCATATATTTT	CSVEEGGNTIYF
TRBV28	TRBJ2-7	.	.	TGTGCCAGCAGTTTATCGCCGAGGGTATACTTC	CASSLSPRVYF